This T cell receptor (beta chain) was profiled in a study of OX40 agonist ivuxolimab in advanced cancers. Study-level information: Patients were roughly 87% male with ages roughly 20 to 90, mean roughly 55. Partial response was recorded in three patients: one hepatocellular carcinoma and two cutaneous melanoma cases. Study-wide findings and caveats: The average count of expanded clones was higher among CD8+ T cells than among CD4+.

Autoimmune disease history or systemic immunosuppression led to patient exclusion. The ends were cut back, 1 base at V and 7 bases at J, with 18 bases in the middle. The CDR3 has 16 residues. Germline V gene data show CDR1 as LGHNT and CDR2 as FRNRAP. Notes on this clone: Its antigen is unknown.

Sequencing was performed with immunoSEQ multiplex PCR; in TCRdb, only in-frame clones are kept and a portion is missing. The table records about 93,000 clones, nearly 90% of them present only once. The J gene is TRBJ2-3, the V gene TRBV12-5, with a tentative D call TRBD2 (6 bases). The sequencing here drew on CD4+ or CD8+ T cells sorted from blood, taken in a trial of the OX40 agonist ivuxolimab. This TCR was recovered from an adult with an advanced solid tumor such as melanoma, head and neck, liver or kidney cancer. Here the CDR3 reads CASGLGMDGSLNTQYF. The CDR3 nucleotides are TGTGCTAGTGGTTTGGGGATGGACGGGAGCCTCAATACGCAGTATTTT.